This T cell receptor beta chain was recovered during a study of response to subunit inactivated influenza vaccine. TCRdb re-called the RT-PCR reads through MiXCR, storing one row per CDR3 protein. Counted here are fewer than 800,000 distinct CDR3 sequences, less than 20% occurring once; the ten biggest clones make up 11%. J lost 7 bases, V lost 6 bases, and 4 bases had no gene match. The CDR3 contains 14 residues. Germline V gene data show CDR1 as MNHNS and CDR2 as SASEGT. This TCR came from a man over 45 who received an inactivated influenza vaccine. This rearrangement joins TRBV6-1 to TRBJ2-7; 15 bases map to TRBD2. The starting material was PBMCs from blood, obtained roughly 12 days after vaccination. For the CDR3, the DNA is TGTGCCAGCAGGGGACTAGCGGGAGGTCGGGAGCAGTACTTC. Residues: CASRGLAGGREQYF.